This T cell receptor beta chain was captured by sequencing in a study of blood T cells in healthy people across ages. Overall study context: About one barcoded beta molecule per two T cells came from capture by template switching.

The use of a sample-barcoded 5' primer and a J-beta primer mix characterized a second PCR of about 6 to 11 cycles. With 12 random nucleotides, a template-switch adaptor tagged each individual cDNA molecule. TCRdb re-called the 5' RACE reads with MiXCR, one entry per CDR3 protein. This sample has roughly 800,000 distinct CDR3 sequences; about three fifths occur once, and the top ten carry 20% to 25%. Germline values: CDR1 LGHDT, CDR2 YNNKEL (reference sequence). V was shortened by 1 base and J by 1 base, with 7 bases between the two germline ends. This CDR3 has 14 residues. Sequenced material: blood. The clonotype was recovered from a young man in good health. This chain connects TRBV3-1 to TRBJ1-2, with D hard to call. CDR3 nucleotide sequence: TGTGCCAGCAGCCAAGGGATGGATAACTATGGCTACACCTTC. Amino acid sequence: CASSQGMDNYGYTF. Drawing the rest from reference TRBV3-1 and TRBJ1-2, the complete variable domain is DTAVSQTPKYLVTQMGNDKSIKCEQNLGHDTMYWYKQDSKKFLKIMFSYNNKELIINETVPNRFSPKSPDKAHLNLHINSLELGDSAVYFCASSQGMDNYGYTFGSGTRLTVV.